Following are 18 T cell receptor beta chains from one sample sequenced in a study of shared clonotypes between healthy human individuals. The table came from immunoSEQ multiplex PCR; TCRdb's copy has only in-frame clones and leaves some out. The table records some 980,000 clones, 76% of them present only once. Sequencing used memory CD4+ T cells sorted from blood. Regarding subset: CD45RA-negative fraction. The receptors come from a man between 18 and 29 years old in good health.

The table lists this clone with a few counts. The chain's CDR3 is CASSVGGGDTEAFF. In DNA, the CDR3 is TGTGCCAGCAGCGTAGGCGGGGGGGACACTGAAGCTTTCTTT. The genes are TRBV5-4 and TRBJ1-1; TRBD1 is a possible D gene (5 bases). Between the trimmed V and J ends, which lost 4 bases and 3 bases, there was a span of 13 bases. The CDR3 contains 14 residues. The germline gives CDR1 SGHNT, CDR2 YYREEE (reference sequence).

The chain is built from TRBV7-8 and TRBJ2-7; 11 nucleotides match TRBD1. The length of the CDR3 is 15 residues. Per the germline V gene, CDR1 is SGHVS and CDR2 is FQNEAQ. Trimming removed 5 bases from V and 2 bases from J; junction bases left unmatched: 5. The CDR3 nucleotides read TGTGCCAGCAGCCCGGGACAGGGGGGGCCCTACGAGCAGTACTTC. The encoded protein is CASSPGQGGPYEQYF.

The rearrangement links TRBV6-6 to TRBJ2-1; 9 positions match TRBD2. The germline V gene has CDR1 MNHNY and CDR2 SVGAGI (reference sequence). V was clipped by 8 bases and J by 5 bases; unmatched bases: 7. This CDR3 is built from 14 residues. The CDR3 DNA is TGTGCCAGCCGCGGGGGGGCTTTCCACAATGAGCAGTTCTTC. Protein sequence: CASRGGAFHNEQFF.

This chain joins TRBV10-2 and TRBJ2-6; no reliable D call. Trimming stripped 2 bases from V and 2 bases from J, with 10 bases between. Germline V gene lookup returns CDR1 WSHSY and CDR2 SAAADI. The CDR3 length is 16 residues. This chain's CDR3 is CASSEQGGAGANVLTF. The CDR3 coding sequence is TGCGCCAGCAGTGAGCAAGGCGGTGCTGGGGCCAACGTCCTGACTTTC.

V gene TRBV4-2 combines with J gene TRBJ1-3; no reliable D call. Trimming removed 4 bases from V and 0 bases from J, with 10 bases in between. The CDR3 loop spans 15 amino acids. CDR1 and CDR2 from the germline V gene are LGHNA and YNFKEQ. The CDR3 bases are TGTGCCAGCAGCCGACGGGGAGACTCTGGAAACACCATATATTTT. It encodes CASSRRGDSGNTIYF.

On this clone: Distinct nucleotide sequences in the sample also encode this CDR3. The rearrangement joins TRBV5-5 to TRBJ1-5; TRBD1 might be the D (6 bases). CDR3 size: 14 residues. V dropped 0 bases and J dropped 4 bases, with 8 bases sitting between them. Germline V gives CDR1 SGHKS, CDR2 YYEKEE (reference sequence). This CDR3 reads CASSLDRVNQPQHF. The CDR3 coding sequence is TGTGCCAGCAGCTTGGACAGGGTAAATCAGCCCCAGCATTTT.

This chain connects TRBV30 to TRBJ1-4; D gene ambiguous. The V and J ends lost 3 bases and 2 bases respectively, with 10 bases between them. This CDR3 has 14 residues. CDR1 is GTSNPN, CDR2 SVGIG, per germline (reference sequence). The DNA of the CDR3 is TGTGCCTGGAGCAAAAGTCTCACTAATGAAAAACTGTTTTTT. Translation gives CAWSKSLTNEKLFF.

This clone was detected a few times. The gene calls are TRBV7-2 and TRBJ2-2; 7 nucleotides align to TRBD2. In germline, CDR1 is SGHTA, CDR2 FQGNSA. The V gene end was trimmed by 7 bases and the J gene end by 0 bases; junction bases not matched to a gene: 8. The CDR3 consists of 16 residues. The CDR3 region is CASNPSGGANTGELFF. CDR3 DNA sequence: TGTGCCAGCAACCCCTCGGGAGGCGCGAACACCGGGGAGCTGTTTTTT.

In its sample, this clone was seen a few times. The V call is TRBV6-5, the J call TRBJ1-2; a weak D match, TRBD1 (6 bases). Germline V gene data show CDR1 as MNHEY and CDR2 as SVGAGI. The V end lost 5 bases, the J end lost 5 bases, and 15 bases lay between the germline ends. This CDR3 spans 14 amino acids. The CDR3 is CASSPQGYPYGYTF. The CDR3 coding sequence is TGTGCCAGCAGTCCACAGGGTTACCCTTATGGCTACACCTTC.

The rearrangement joins TRBV4-2 to TRBJ1-1; D ambiguous. Trimming took off 0 bases at V and 1 base at J, with 6 bases between the two ends. This CDR3 spans 14 amino acids. Per the germline V gene, CDR1 is LGHNA and CDR2 is YNFKEQ. CDR3 DNA sequence: TGTGCCAGCAGCCAAGATCCCAAGAACACTGAAGCTTTCTTT. It translates to CASSQDPKNTEAFF.

The genes are TRBV30 and TRBJ1-3; no clear D gene. The CDR3 extends over 15 amino acids. Trimming removed 1 base at V and 1 base at J, with 11 bases between. From germline, CDR1 is GTSNPN and CDR2 SVGIG (reference sequence). CDR3 DNA sequence: TGTGCCTGGAGTGCCCCTCTGGGGTCTGGAAACACCATATATTTT. Amino acids: CAWSAPLGSGNTIYF.

In regard to this clone: Other nucleotide sequences in the sample specify the same CDR3. J is TRBJ2-1 and V is TRBV7-9, with D hard to call. CDR3 length: 10 amino acids. The V gene's germline CDR1 is SEHNR and CDR2 FQNEAQ (reference sequence). The V and J ends lost 1 base and 9 bases respectively, with 1 base between them. The CDR3 here is CASSLGEQFF. Here the CDR3 DNA reads TGTGCCAGCAGCTTAGGTGAGCAGTTCTTC.

This chain connects TRBV4-3 to TRBJ1-5; D gene uncertain. The CDR3 has 14 amino acids. Germline V lookup: CDR1 LGHNA, CDR2 YSLEER. V dropped 0 bases and J dropped 9 bases, with 12 bases sitting between them. The CDR3 loop reads CASSQDRVSGPQHF. DNA of the CDR3: TGCGCCAGCAGCCAAGATCGGGTATCAGGGCCCCAGCATTTT.

This clone was found once. The chain joins TRBV7-9 to TRBJ2-1; 13 bases fit TRBD2. The CDR3 sequence is 15 residues long. Germline lookup yields CDR1 SEHNR and CDR2 FQNEAQ (reference sequence). The V segment lost 5 bases and the J segment 6 bases; nucleotides outside the gene matches: 4. The CDR3 here is CASSQTSGGPNEQFF. DNA for the CDR3: TGTGCCAGCAGCCAGACTAGCGGGGGGCCCAATGAGCAGTTCTTC.

Only one count was recorded for this clone. J is TRBJ1-1 and V is TRBV5-1, with D unclear. CDR3 length: 15 residues. Trimming pared 4 bases from V and 0 bases from J, leaving 13 bases between. Germline values: CDR1 SGHRS, CDR2 YFSETQ. CDR3 coding DNA: TGCGCCAGCAGCCCACGGAACCTCATGAACACTGAAGCTTTCTTT. Translating it yields CASSPRNLMNTEAFF. The variable domain in full, completed from reference TRBV5-1 and TRBJ1-1, reads KAGVTQTPRYLIKTRGQQVTLSCSPISGHRSVSWYQQTPGQGLQFLFEYFSETQRNKGNFPGRFSGRQFSNSRSEMNVSTLELGDSALYLCASSPRNLMNTEAFFGQGTRLTVV.

This clone was counted only a few times. V and J are TRBV2 and TRBJ1-4, with D unclear. The CDR3 spans 14 residues. V was shortened by 7 bases and J by 3 bases, with 12 bases between the two germline ends. The germline V gene encodes CDR1 SNHLY and CDR2 FYNNEI. CDR3 in amino acids: CASKVGRSNEKLFF. The CDR3 DNA reads as TGTGCCAGCAAGGTCGGCAGGTCTAATGAAAAACTGTTTTTT. The whole variable domain, filled in from reference TRBV2 and TRBJ1-4, reads EPEVTQTPSHQVTQMGQEVILRCVPISNHLYFYWYRQILGQKVEFLVSFYNNEISEKSEIFDDQFSVERPDGSNFTLKIRSTKLEDSAMYFCASKVGRSNEKLFFGSGTQLSVL.

This clone was seen only a few times. The chain combines TRBV11-2 with TRBJ2-3, with 10 positions matching TRBD2. The junction had 1 base not matched to a gene; V was cut back by 4 bases and J by 0 bases. The CDR3 contains 15 residues. Germline V gene sequence: CDR1 SGHAT, CDR2 FQNNGV. CDR3 DNA sequence: TGTGCCAGCAGCTCACTAGCGGGGAGCACAGATACGCAGTATTTT. It yields the protein CASSSLAGSTDTQYF. Full variable domain (rest looked up from reference TRBV11-2 and TRBJ2-3): EAGVAQSPRYKIIEKRQSVAFWCNPISGHATLYWYQQILGQGPKLLIQFQNNGVVDDSQLPKDRFSAERLKGVDSTLKIQPAKLEDSAVYLCASSSLAGSTDTQYFGPGTRLTVL.

This clone has only a few counts. This sequence joins TRBV29-1 and TRBJ2-2; TRBD1 might be the D (5 bases). Trimming pared 5 bases from V and 2 bases from J, leaving 12 bases between. This CDR3 comprises 14 residues. Per germline, CDR1 SQVTM and CDR2 ANQGSEA. In nucleotides, the CDR3 is TGCAGCGTTTCTCCGACAGCCAACACCGGGGAGCTGTTTTTT. Its protein product is CSVSPTANTGELFF.